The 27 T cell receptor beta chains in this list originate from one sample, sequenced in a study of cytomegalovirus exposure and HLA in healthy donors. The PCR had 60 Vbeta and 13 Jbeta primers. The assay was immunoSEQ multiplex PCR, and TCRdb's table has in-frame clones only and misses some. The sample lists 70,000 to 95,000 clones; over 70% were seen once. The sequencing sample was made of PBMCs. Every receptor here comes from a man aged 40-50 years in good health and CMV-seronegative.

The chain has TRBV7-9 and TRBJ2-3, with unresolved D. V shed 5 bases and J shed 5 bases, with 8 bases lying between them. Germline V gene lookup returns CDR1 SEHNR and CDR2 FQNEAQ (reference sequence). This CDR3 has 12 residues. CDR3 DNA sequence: TGTGCCAGCAGCCTTTTACTAGATACGCAGTATTTT. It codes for CASSLLLDTQYF.

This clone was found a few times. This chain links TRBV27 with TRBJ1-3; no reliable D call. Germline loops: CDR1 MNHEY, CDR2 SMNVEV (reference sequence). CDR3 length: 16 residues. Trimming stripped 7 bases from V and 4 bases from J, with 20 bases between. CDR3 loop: CASTSGLRGIGNTIYF. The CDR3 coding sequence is TGTGCCAGCACCTCCGGTCTGAGAGGGATAGGAAACACCATATATTTT.

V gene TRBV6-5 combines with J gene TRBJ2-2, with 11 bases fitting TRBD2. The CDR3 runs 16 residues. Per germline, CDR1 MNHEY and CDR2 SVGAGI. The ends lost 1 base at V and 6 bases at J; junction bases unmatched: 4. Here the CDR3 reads CASSYLAGGPPGELFF. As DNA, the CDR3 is TGTGCCAGCAGTTACTTAGCGGGAGGGCCCCCCGGGGAGCTGTTTTTT.

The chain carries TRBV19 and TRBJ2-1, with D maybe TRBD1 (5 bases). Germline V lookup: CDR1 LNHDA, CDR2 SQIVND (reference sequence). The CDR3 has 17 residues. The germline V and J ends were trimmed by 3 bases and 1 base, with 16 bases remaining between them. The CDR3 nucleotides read TGTGCCAGTAGTATGGGGCGGCCAGGTGGGTCCTACAATGAGCAGTTCTTC. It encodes CASSMGRPGGSYNEQFF.

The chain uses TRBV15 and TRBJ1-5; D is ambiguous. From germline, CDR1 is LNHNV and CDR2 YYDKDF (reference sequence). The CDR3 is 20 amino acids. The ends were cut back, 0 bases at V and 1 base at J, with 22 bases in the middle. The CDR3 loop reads CATSREVPFLRTQSNQPQHF. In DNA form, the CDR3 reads TGTGCCACCAGCAGAGAGGTTCCCTTTCTGCGGACTCAGAGCAATCAGCCCCAGCATTTT.

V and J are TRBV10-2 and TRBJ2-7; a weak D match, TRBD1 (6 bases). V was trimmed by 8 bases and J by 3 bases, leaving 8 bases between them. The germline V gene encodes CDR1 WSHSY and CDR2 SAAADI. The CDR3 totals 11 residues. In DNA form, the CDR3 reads TGCGCCAGCTTGACAGGCTACGAGCAGTACTTC. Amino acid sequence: CASLTGYEQYF.

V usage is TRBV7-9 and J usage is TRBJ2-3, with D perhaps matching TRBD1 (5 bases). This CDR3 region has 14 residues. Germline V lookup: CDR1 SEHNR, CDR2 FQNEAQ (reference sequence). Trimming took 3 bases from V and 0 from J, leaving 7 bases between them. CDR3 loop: CASSLTASTDTQYF. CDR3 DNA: TGTGCCAGCAGCTTGACAGCTAGCACAGATACGCAGTATTTT.

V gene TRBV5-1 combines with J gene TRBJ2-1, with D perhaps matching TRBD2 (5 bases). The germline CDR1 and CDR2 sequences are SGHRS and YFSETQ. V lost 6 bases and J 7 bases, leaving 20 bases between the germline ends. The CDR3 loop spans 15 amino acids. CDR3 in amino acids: CASIGSSSLPNEQFF. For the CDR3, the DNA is TGCGCCAGCATCGGGTCTAGCTCCCTTCCAAATGAGCAGTTCTTC.

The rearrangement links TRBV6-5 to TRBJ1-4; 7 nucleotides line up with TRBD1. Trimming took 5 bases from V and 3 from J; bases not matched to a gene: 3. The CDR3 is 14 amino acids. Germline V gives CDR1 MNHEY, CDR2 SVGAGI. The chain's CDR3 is CASSRQGANEKLFF. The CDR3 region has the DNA TGTGCCAGCAGTCGACAGGGCGCTAATGAAAAACTGTTTTTT.

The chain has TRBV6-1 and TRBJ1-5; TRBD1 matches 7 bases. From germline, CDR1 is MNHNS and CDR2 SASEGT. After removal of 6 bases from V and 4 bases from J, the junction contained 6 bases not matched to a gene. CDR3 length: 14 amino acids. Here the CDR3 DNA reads TGTGCCAGCAGCAGGACAGGTATTAATCAGCCCCAGCATTTT. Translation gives CASSRTGINQPQHF.

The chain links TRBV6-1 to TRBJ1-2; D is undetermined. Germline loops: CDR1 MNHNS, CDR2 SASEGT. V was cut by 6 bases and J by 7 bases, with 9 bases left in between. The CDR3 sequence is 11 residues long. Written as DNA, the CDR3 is TGTGCCAGCAGCTTCACCGGTGGCTACACCTTC. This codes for CASSFTGGYTF.

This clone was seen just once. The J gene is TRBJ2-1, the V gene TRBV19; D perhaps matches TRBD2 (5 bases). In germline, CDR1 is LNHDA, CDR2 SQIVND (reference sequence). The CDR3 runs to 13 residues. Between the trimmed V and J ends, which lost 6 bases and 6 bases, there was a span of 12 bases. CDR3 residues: CASSPRRSNEQFF. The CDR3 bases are TGTGCCAGTAGCCCCCGGAGGAGCAATGAGCAGTTCTTC.

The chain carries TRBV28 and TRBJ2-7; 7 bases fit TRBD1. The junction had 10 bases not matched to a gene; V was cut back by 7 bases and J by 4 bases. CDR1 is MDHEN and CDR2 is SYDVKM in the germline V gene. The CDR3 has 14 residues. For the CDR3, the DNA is TGTGCCAGCAACATGCCGGGGACAGTTTACGAGCAGTACTTC. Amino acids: CASNMPGTVYEQYF.

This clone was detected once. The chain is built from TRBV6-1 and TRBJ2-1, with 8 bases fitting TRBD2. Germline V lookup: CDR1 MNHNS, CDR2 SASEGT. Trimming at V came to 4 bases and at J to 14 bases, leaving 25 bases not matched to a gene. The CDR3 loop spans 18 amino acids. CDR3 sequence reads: CASSGLAGSLLRRFRKFF. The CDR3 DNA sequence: TGTGCCAGCAGTGGTTTAGCGGGAAGCCTTCTGCGCCGATTTCGAAAGTTCTTC.

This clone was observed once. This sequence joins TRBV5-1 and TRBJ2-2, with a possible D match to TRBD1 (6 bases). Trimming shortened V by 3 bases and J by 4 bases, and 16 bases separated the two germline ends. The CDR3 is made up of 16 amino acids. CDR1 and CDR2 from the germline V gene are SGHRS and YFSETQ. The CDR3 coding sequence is TGCGCCAGCAGCTCCGGGGACACCCTGTCCACCGGGGAGCTGTTTTTT. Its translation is CASSSGDTLSTGELFF.

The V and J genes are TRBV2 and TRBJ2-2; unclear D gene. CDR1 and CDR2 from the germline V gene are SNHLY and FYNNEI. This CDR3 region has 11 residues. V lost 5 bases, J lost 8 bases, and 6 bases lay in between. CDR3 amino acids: CASSQRGELFF. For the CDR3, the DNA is TGTGCCAGCAGTCAACGGGGGGAGCTGTTTTTT. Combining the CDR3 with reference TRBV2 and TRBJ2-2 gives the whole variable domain EPEVTQTPSHQVTQMGQEVILRCVPISNHLYFYWYRQILGQKVEFLVSFYNNEISEKSEIFDDQFSVERPDGSNFTLKIRSTKLEDSAMYFCASSQRGELFFGEGSRLTVL.

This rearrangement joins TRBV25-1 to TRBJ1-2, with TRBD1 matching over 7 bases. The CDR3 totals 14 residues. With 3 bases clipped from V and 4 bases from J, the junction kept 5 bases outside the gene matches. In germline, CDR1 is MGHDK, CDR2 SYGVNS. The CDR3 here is CASSEADRFYGYTF. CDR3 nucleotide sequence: TGTGCCAGCAGTGAGGCGGACAGGTTCTATGGCTACACCTTC.

The CDR3 nucleotides are TGTGCCAGCAGCGTCACTAGCTACAATGAGCAGTTCTTC. Amino acid sequence: CASSVTSYNEQFF. The V call is TRBV9, the J call TRBJ2-1; a possible D gene is TRBD2 (5 bases). The CDR3 is 13 residues long. V shed 2 bases and J shed 3 bases, with 6 bases lying between them. Germline V gene sequence: CDR1 SGDLS, CDR2 YYNGEE.

The CDR3, as DNA: TGTGCCAGCAGACCGCGACAGGGTTATGAAAAACTGTTTTTT. Amino acids: CASRPRQGYEKLFF. The rearrangement links TRBV7-9 to TRBJ1-4; 7 bases fit TRBD1. The CDR3 spans 14 residues. Germline lookup yields CDR1 SEHNR and CDR2 FQNEAQ (reference sequence). After removal of 6 bases from V and 6 bases from J, the junction contained 7 bases not matched to a gene.

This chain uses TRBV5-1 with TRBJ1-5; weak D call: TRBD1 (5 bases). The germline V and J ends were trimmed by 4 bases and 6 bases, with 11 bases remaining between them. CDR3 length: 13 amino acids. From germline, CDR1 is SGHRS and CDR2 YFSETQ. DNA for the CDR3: TGCGCCAGCAGCCTCGAAGGGGTTCAGCCCCAGCATTTT. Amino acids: CASSLEGVQPQHF.

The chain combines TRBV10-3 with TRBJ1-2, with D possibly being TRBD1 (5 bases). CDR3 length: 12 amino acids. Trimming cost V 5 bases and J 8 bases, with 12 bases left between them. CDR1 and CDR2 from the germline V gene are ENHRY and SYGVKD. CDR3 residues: CAISFRDDGYTF. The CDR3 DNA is TGTGCCATCAGTTTCAGGGATGACGGCTACACCTTC.

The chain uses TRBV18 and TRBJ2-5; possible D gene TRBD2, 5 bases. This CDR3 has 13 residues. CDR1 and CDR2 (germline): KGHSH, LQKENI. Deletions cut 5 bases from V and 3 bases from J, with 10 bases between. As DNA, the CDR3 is TGTGCCAGCTCATACACTAGGGAAGAGACCCAGTACTTC. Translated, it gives CASSYTREETQYF.

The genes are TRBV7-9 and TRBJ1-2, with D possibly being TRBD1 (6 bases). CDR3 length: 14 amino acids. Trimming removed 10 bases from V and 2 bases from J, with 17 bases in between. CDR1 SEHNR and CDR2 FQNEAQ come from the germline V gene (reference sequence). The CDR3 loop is CATLPGQGNYGYTF. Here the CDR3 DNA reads TGTGCCACCCTCCCCGGCCAGGGGAACTATGGCTACACCTTC.

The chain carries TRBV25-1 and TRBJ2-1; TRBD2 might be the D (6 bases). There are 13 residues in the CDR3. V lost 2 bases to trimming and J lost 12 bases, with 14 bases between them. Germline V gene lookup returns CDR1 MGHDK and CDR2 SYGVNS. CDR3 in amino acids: CASSEPGTGGQFF. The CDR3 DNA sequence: TGTGCCAGCAGTGAACCCGGGACTGGAGGGCAGTTCTTC.

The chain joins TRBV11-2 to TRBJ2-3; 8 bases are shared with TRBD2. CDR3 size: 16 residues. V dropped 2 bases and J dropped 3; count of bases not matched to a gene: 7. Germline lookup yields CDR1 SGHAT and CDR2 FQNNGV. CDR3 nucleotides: TGTGCCAGCAGCTTATTTAGCGGGATGGGGACAGATACGCAGTATTTT. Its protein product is CASSLFSGMGTDTQYF. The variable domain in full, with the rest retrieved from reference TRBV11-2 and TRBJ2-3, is EAGVAQSPRYKIIEKRQSVAFWCNPISGHATLYWYQQILGQGPKLLIQFQNNGVVDDSQLPKDRFSAERLKGVDSTLKIQPAKLEDSAVYLCASSLFSGMGTDTQYFGPGTRLTVL.

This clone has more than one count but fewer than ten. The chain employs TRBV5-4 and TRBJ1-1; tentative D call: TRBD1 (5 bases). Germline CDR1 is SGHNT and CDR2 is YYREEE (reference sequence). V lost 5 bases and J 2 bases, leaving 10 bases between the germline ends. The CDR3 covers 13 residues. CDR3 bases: TGTGCCAGCAGGTACGACAGTAACACTGAAGCTTTCTTT. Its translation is CASRYDSNTEAFF.

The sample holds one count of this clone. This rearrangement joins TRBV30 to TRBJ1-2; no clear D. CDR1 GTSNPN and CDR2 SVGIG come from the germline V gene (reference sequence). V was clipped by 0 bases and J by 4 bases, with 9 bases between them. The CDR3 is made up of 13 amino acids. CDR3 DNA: TGTGCCTGGAGTGTAGCTGGGAGCTATGGCTACACCTTC. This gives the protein CAWSVAGSYGYTF.